This TCR beta chain was documented in a study of T cell responses to AZD1222 COVID-19 vaccine (dated by TCRdb to the early 2020s). About the investigation overall: TCR sequencing covered 233 trial participants: some 210 given two doses of AZD1222 and 26 given two doses of MenACWY control vaccine. Trial participants were enrolled by age into 18-55, 56-69 and 70-plus year subgroups, with around 140, 26 and 57 TCR-sequenced participants respectively.

The sample holds a few counts of this clone. No antigen is known for it. Per-base quality was not reported, and no clone a single base away is much larger than it. General study outcomes and caveats: Because no day 14 peak-response samples were available, repertoires were characterized only after the peak T cell response. The 56-69-year group was small, and its depth increase did not reach significance, likely because of low power. Conclusions about previously exposed vaccinees were limited because only five to seven AZD1222 recipients were SARS-CoV-2 seropositive at baseline. CD4 TCRs associated with the vaccine covered the entire spike protein, and the dominant responses were in regions 160-218 and 743-854. Most participants were white British and females outnumbered males, and the authors suggested that clonal diversity may have been underestimated. After two AZD1222 doses, spike-specific TCR breadth and depth were significantly higher than at day 0 and than in MenACWY recipients. Nearly half of unique spike-specific TCRs reportedly recognized epitopes outside regions mutated in the B.1.351 and B.1.1.7 variants.

The time point label, as the study defines it: about 28 days (+/-7) after the second vaccine dose. AZD1222 recipients given second doses at about 4 weeks or at about 12 weeks were pooled, since spike-specific TCR depth and breadth were not found to differ between the two schedules. Vaccinee samples were obtained from the UK trials COV001 and COV002, which included a single-blind randomized controlled phase 2/3 trial of AZD1222 (ChAdOx1 nCoV-19) in healthy adults. For TCRbeta chain sequencing, PBMC samples were collected from trial participants at day 0 and at day 28 after the second dose. The CDR3 regions of human TCRbeta chains were analyzed by immunosequencing. On the study's bioinformatics: Repertoire TCRs were matched against a reference library of SARS-CoV-2-specific TCRs generated with the MIRA antigen-specificity platform. Breadth meant the fraction of unique TCRs that were SARS-CoV-2-associated, whereas depth meant the fraction of total T cells that were SARS-CoV-2-associated. Each spike-specific TCR was assigned to its reactive spike region and to a CD4 or CD8 class using the MIRA data. Log10-transformed breadth and depth values were compared by one-way ANOVA with Sidak's multiple comparisons tests. TCRdb stores this immuneACCESS table with in-frame sequences only. Part of the clones is absent; in the studies checked, under half of the shortfall reflects unresolved V genes, and no reason is known for the rest. The DNA gave D and trimming, while V, J and clone size come from that table. Counted in this sample were tens of thousands of clones; around 88% of them appeared once. The ten largest clones add up to 11% of the sample.

The TCR sequence derives from an adult who received the AZD1222 COVID-19 vaccine. The sequencing used peripheral blood, collected 28 days after the second AZD1222 dose.

The sequence in DNA is TGTGCCAGCAGCGCTCAAGGGAGTGAGCAGTTCTTC. It translates as CASSAQGSEQFF. The chain was built from TRBV4-2 and TRBJ2-1, with TRBD2 as a weak D call on 5 bases. The germline V gene sets CDR1 to LGHNA and CDR2 to YNFKEQ. There are 12 amino acids in the CDR3, from cysteine to phenylalanine inclusive. Kept here is only the CDR3 DNA, which spans 36 bases and is read in frame from base 1. The junction shows trimming of 5 bases on V and 9 bases on J, plus 11 bases between the germline ends.